The 6 T cell receptor beta chains below all came from one sample that was sequenced in a study of blood T cell repertoires in COVID-19. Measured with immunoSEQ multiplex PCR; TCRdb has only the in-frame clones, and not every one. The top ten hold approximately 26% of the sample, which has more than 150,000 clones, over 60% seen once. The material sequenced was peripheral blood. The receptors were gathered from a woman in her 70s with acute or convalescent COVID-19.

The chain joins TRBV6-6 to TRBJ2-5, with TRBD2 as a possible D gene (6 bases). Germline V CDR1 and CDR2: MNHNY, SVGAGI (reference sequence). Trimming shortened V by 4 bases and J by 5 bases, and 11 bases separated the two germline ends. This CDR3 has 13 residues. The CDR3 reads CASSSQRVETQYF. CDR3 nucleotide sequence: TGTGCCAGCAGTTCTCAGCGGGTGGAGACCCAGTACTTC.

This clone was observed once. The V gene is TRBV10-3, the J gene TRBJ1-4, with a tentative D call TRBD1 (6 bases). Germline V gene data show CDR1 as ENHRY and CDR2 as SYGVKD. V was pared by 3 bases and J by 6 bases, with 14 bases between. The CDR3 extends over 15 amino acids. The CDR3 sequence: CAISEGGELHEKLFF. CDR3 nucleotides: TGTGCCATCAGTGAAGGGGGAGAGCTCCATGAAAAACTGTTTTTT.

The V and J genes are TRBV29-1 and TRBJ2-2; 14 bases align to TRBD2. This CDR3 is 16 amino acids long. V dropped 6 bases and J dropped 7; count of bases not matched to a gene: 10. CDR1 is SQVTM, CDR2 ANQGSEA, per germline. Here the CDR3 reads CSVRLAGGTGSGELFF. CDR3 bases: TGCAGCGTCAGACTAGCGGGAGGGACTGGGAGCGGGGAGCTGTTTTTT.

This clone was seen once. The V gene is TRBV18, the J gene TRBJ2-7; weak D call: TRBD1 (5 bases). V was pared by 6 bases and J by 5 bases, with 14 bases between. The CDR3 runs 13 residues. Germline CDR1 KGHSH, CDR2 LQKENI. The CDR3 DNA follows: TGTGCCAGCTCGTATACAGGCCGGGACGAGCAGTACTTC. It codes for CASSYTGRDEQYF.

The chain carries TRBV2 and TRBJ2-2; 12 bases are shared with TRBD1. This CDR3 has 17 amino acids. The J segment lost 7 bases and the V segment lost 4 bases, leaving 10 bases of the junction unmatched. CDR1 and CDR2 from the germline V gene are SNHLY and FYNNEI. CDR3 nucleotides: TGTGCCAGCAGTGGTTCCCGGGACAGGGGGCCCGTCGGGGAGCTGTTTTTT. Translated, it gives CASSGSRDRGPVGELFF.

This rearrangement joins TRBV5-6 to TRBJ1-1, with D hard to call. Germline-derived CDR1 and CDR2 are SGHDT and YYEEEE. There are 15 residues in the CDR3. With 0 bases removed from V and 3 bases from J, the gap between germline ends came to 12 bases. The DNA for the CDR3 is TGTGCCAGCAGCTTGGGGCCGGGGATGGACACTGAAGCTTTCTTT. Its protein is CASSLGPGMDTEAFF.